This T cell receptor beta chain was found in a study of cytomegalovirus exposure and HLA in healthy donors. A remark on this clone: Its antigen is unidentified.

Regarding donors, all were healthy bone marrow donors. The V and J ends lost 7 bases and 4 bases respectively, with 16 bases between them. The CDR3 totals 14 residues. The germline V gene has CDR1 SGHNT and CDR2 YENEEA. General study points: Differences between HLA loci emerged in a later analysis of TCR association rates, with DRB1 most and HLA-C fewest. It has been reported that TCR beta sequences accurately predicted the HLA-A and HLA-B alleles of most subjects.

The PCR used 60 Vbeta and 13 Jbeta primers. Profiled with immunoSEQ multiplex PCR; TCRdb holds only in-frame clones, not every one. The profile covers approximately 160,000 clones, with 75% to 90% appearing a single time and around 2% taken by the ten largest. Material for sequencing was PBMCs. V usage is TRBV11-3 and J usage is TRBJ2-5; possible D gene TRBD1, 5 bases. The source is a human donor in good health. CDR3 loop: CASNTGIGSETQYF. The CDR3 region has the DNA TGTGCCAGCAACACAGGAATTGGCTCAGAGACCCAGTACTTC. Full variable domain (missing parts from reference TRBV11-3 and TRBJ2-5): EAGVVQSPRYKIIEKKQPVAFWCNPISGHNTLYWYLQNLGQGPELLIRYENEEAVDDSQLPKDRFSAERLKGVDSTLKIQPAELGDSAVYLCASNTGIGSETQYFGPGTRLLVL.